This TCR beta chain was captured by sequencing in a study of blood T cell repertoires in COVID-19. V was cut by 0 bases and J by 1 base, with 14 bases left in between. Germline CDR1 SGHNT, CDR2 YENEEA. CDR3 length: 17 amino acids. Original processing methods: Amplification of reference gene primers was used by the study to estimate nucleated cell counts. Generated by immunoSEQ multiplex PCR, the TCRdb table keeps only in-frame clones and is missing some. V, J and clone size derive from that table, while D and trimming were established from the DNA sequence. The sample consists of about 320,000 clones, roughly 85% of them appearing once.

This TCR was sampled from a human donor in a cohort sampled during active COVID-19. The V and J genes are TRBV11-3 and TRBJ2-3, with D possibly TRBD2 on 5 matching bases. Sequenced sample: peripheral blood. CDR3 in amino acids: CASSLDQRLGGTDTQYF. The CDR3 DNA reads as TGTGCCAGCAGCTTAGATCAGCGGCTAGGTGGCACAGATACGCAGTATTTT.